This T cell receptor (beta chain) was obtained from a study of OX40 agonist ivuxolimab in advanced cancers. Assay used: immunoSEQ multiplex PCR; TCRdb lists only in-frame clones, some missing. Among fewer than 100,000 clones listed, over 75% were seen once. This clone came up a few times. The TCR was taken from an adult with an advanced solid tumor such as melanoma, head and neck, liver or kidney cancer. Sequencing was performed on CD4+ or CD8+ T cells sorted from blood, taken in a trial of the OX40 agonist ivuxolimab.

The CDR3 nucleotides are TGTGCCAGCAGCCGTGGAGAGGGAAACACCATATATTTT. Translating gives CASSRGEGNTIYF. The chain couples TRBV7-9 to TRBJ1-3; no clear D gene. The V end lost 5 bases, the J end lost 4 bases, and 9 bases lay between the germline ends. CDR1 is SEHNR, CDR2 FQNEAQ, per germline (reference sequence). This CDR3 has 13 amino acids.